A selection of T cell receptor beta chains follows, all from one sample in a study of blood T cell repertoires in COVID-19. The assay was immunoSEQ multiplex PCR, and TCRdb's table has in-frame clones only and misses some. The sample has around 340,000 clones, over 85% seen once; the top ten hold 3.9%. Sequencing was done on a sample of peripheral blood. Every receptor here comes from a woman aged 55-75 years with COVID-19, enrolled during active disease. Both conserved end residues are part of each CDR3. The D gene is left open where the match is weak. Not every row has a clone size; where given, it reads once, few, many or a size class.

J	size	V	D	DNA	CDR3
TRBJ2-5	-	TRBV3-1/TRBV3-2	-	TGTGCCAGCAGCCGTCGAGAGACCCAGTACTTC	CASSRRETQYF
TRBJ1-2	-	TRBV9	-	TGTGCCAGCATGGACGAGGGTAACTATGGCTACACCTTC	CASMDEGNYGYTF
TRBJ2-5	-	TRBV9	-	TGTGCCAGCAGAGGAGCCGGAGAAGAGACCCAGTACTTC	CASRGAGEETQYF
TRBJ1-1	-	TRBV5-1	TRBD1	TGCGCCAGCAGCTTGTCGGTTACTTGGGACAGCCTAAACACTGAAGCTTTCTTT	CASSLSVTWDSLNTEAFF
TRBJ1-2	-	TRBV19	-	TGTGCCAGTAGTACCACAGGGTACAGTGGCTACACCTTC	CASSTTGYSGYTF
TRBJ2-2	-	TRBV19	TRBD2	TGTGCCAGTAGTATAAGGCGGGGGAGGTCGAACACCGGGGAGCTGTTTTTT	CASSIRRGRSNTGELFF
TRBJ2-2	-	TRBV4-2	TRBD2	TGTGCCAGCAGCCAAACACTAGCGGGGAACACCGGGGAGCTGTTTTTT	CASSQTLAGNTGELFF
TRBJ1-4	once	TRBV7-8	-	TGTGCCAGCAGCTCAAGCCGGGGGACTAATGAAAAACTGTTTTTT	CASSSSRGTNEKLFF
TRBJ1-1	-	TRBV5-1	-	TGCGCCAGCAGCAACGGACAATCCACTGAAGCTTTCTTT	CASSNGQSTEAFF
TRBJ1-3	-	TRBV5-4	-	TGTGCCAGCAGCCCGGGGGGGACTATCCACACCATATATTTT	CASSPGGTIHTIYF
TRBJ1-1	-	TRBV5-1	-	TGCGCCAGCAGCTTGGGCGGGACCGGAACCCCTGAAGCTTTCTTT	CASSLGGTGTPEAFF
TRBJ2-1	once	TRBV5-1	-	TGCGCCAGCAGCTTCCCATTCTCGGGGGTAGATGAGCAGTTCTTC	CASSFPFSGVDEQFF
TRBJ2-2	once	TRBV9	TRBD1	TGTGCCAGCAGCGCAGGACAGGGGGCCATCAACACCGGGGAGCTGTTTTTT	CASSAGQGAINTGELFF
TRBJ1-2	few	TRBV7-9	-	TGTGCCAGCAGCTTAGCGTCCCCCAACCGACAGGGCTACACCTTC	CASSLASPNRQGYTF
TRBJ1-1	-	TRBV5-6	TRBD1	TGTGCCAGCAGCAACCTCCCGGACAGGGGACAGAACACTGAAGCTTTCTTT	CASSNLPDRGQNTEAFF
TRBJ2-3	-	TRBV10-3	-	TGTGCCATCAGCCGACAGCAAACTAGCACAGATACGCAGTATTTT	CAISRQQTSTDTQYF
TRBJ1-1	-	TRBV20-1	TRBD1	TGCAGTGCTATAGAACAGGGGGGAGCTTTCTTT	CSAIEQGGAFF
TRBJ2-1	-	TRBV11-2	TRBD2	TGTGCCAGCAGCTCGACTAGCGAGCGCCGGGGGGAGCAGTTCTTC	CASSSTSERRGEQFF
TRBJ1-2	-	TRBV28	-	TGTGCCAGCAGCTCCCCCCGGGTCGCCTATGGCTACACCTTC	CASSSPRVAYGYTF
TRBJ1-5	-	TRBV5-1	-	TGCGCCAGCAGCCTCGAGGGAGGGGCCAATCAGCCCCAGCATTTT	CASSLEGGANQPQHF
TRBJ2-1	-	TRBV7-8	-	TGTGCCAGCAGCCGAGGTCGAGGCGGGCAGTACAATGAGCAGTTCTTC	CASSRGRGGQYNEQFF
TRBJ2-7	-	TRBV6-1	TRBD1	TGTGCCAGCAGTGAGAGGACAGGTACGGCCTACGAGCAGTACTTC	CASSERTGTAYEQYF
TRBJ1-3	-	TRBV3-1/TRBV3-2	-	TGTGCCAGCAGCCAAGACAGGGGAACGGGAAACACCATATATTTT	CASSQDRGTGNTIYF
TRBJ1-3	-	TRBV6-5	-	TGTGCCAGCTTGGACTGGAGCTCTGGAAACACCATATATTTT	CASLDWSSGNTIYF
TRBJ1-2	-	TRBV24-1	-	TGTGCCACCAGTGATTATACAGGGCAGAAGGATAACTATGGCTACACCTTC	CATSDYTGQKDNYGYTF
TRBJ1-2	-	TRBV15	TRBD1	TGTGCCACCAGCAGAGTGGGAGACAGGGGACGAAATGGCTACACCTTC	CATSRVGDRGRNGYTF
TRBJ1-2	-	TRBV28	TRBD1	TGTGCCAGCAGCTTAATCGGGACAGTTGGGCTTCAGGGTGGCTACACCTTC	CASSLIGTVGLQGGYTF
TRBJ1-3	-	TRBV5-4	-	TGTGCCAGCAGCTCGGGCGGGGGCGGTTCTGGAAACACCATATATTTT	CASSSGGGGSGNTIYF
TRBJ1-4	-	TRBV2	-	TGTGCCAGCACCGAGGCCTGGGGGACTTATGAAAAACTGTTTTTT	CASTEAWGTYEKLFF
TRBJ2-3	-	TRBV12-5	TRBD2	TGTGCTAGTGCTACCGTCGGACTAGGCACAGATACGCAGTATTTT	CASATVGLGTDTQYF
TRBJ2-3	-	TRBV6-5	TRBD1	TGTGCCGGCTCCTCGGGACAGTATTATACGCAGTATTTT	CAGSSGQYYTQYF
TRBJ1-5	-	TRBV28	-	TGTGCCAGCAGTTTACCGGGGCAGGGGATTCAGCCCCAGCATTTT	CASSLPGQGIQPQHF
TRBJ1-1	-	TRBV9	TRBD1	TGTGCCAGCAGCGGGCAGGGGGCGAGCACTGAAGCTTTCTTT	CASSGQGASTEAFF
TRBJ2-7	-	TRBV5-1	-	TGCGCCAGCACCGGAGGGATAAGCTCCTACGAGCAGTACTTC	CASTGGISSYEQYF
TRBJ1-3	-	TRBV12-3/TRBV12-4	-	TGTGCCAGCAGTCCTTACTCTGGAAACACCATATATTTT	CASSPYSGNTIYF
TRBJ2-1	-	TRBV18	TRBD2	TGTGCCAGCTCACAAGGACTAGCGGGGACCAATGAGCAGTTCTTC	CASSQGLAGTNEQFF
TRBJ2-5	-	TRBV7-3	-	TGTGCCAGCAGCTGGAGGGGTGGTCCCGGAGAGACCCAGTACTTC	CASSWRGGPGETQYF
TRBJ2-2	-	TRBV9	-	TGTGCCAGCAGCGCCCGGCTGGAGGGCCGGTTCAAAACCGGGGAGCTGTTTTTT	CASSARLEGRFKTGELFF
TRBJ2-1	-	TRBV11-3	TRBD2	TGTGCCAGCAGCTTAGGAGGGGAGGGTGAGCAGTTCTTC	CASSLGGEGEQFF
TRBJ1-1	-	TRBV5-5	-	TGTGCCAGCAGCTTGACAGATTATACTGAAGCTTTCTTT	CASSLTDYTEAFF
TRBJ1-1	-	TRBV12-3/TRBV12-4	-	TGTGCCAGCAGTTTAGGGCTGAACACTGAAGCTTTCTTT	CASSLGLNTEAFF
TRBJ1-1	-	TRBV6-5	TRBD1	TGTGCCAGCAGCCACACAGGGGAGGCTTTCTTT	CASSHTGEAFF
TRBJ1-2	-	TRBV27	TRBD1	TGTGCCAGCAGTAATGTCGGGGACAGGCTGAACTATGGCTACACCTTC	CASSNVGDRLNYGYTF
TRBJ2-7	-	TRBV30	-	TGTGCCCGGGAAGAGATACAGGGAACCTACGAGCAGTACTTC	CAREEIQGTYEQYF
TRBJ1-2	-	TRBV30	-	TGTGCCGGTCACGGGACAACTAACTATGGCTACACCTTC	CAGHGTTNYGYTF
TRBJ2-5	-	TRBV5-1	-	TGCGCCAGCAGCCCGGGGACTTTGGAAGAGACCCAGTACTTC	CASSPGTLEETQYF
TRBJ1-1	-	TRBV2	-	TGTGCCAGCAGTTTCAGGACAGACACTGAAGCTTTCTTT	CASSFRTDTEAFF
TRBJ1-2	-	TRBV9	-	TGTGCCAGCAGCGTACTGGGGGGTTTGCCTAACTATGGCTACACCTTC	CASSVLGGLPNYGYTF
TRBJ2-3	-	TRBV7-9	-	TGTGCCAGCAGCTTAGGGACAAGGGGATCAGATACGCAGTATTTT	CASSLGTRGSDTQYF
TRBJ1-2	-	TRBV9	TRBD1	TGTGCCAGCAGCGTAGGGTGGCAGGGGGCGACTGGCTACACCTTC	CASSVGWQGATGYTF
TRBJ1-3	once	TRBV5-1	TRBD1	TGCGCCAGCAGCCCGCGGACAGGGACTGGAAACACCATATATTTT	CASSPRTGTGNTIYF
TRBJ1-2	-	TRBV6-5	-	TGTGCCAGCAGCTTTCAAGGAGCCAATGGCTACACCTTC	CASSFQGANGYTF